These T cell receptor beta chains were read from a single sample in a study of blood T cell repertoires in COVID-19. The protocol was immunoSEQ multiplex PCR, while the TCRdb copy is restricted to in-frame clones and leaves out a portion. The repertoire includes around 60,000 clones, around 93% of them detected once, and around 4.3% sits in the top ten. Input material: peripheral blood. The receptors derive from a man aged 50 or older with active COVID-19. CDR3s leave out the opening cysteine and the closing phenylalanine or tryptophan.

V	J	CDR3
TRBV5-1	TRBJ1-1	ASSLNGQTSMNTEAF
TRBV7-3	TRBJ2-1	ASALADYNEQF
TRBV5-1	TRBJ2-1	ASSLPSGRARNNEQF
TRBV4-1	TRBJ2-5	ASSQEPSGRETQY
TRBV5-5	TRBJ2-7	ASSFVGTGGEQY
TRBV18	TRBJ1-5	ASSPGHRDRGFSQPQH
TRBV25-1	TRBJ2-3	ASSEGSGRMADTQY
TRBV5-1	TRBJ2-7	ASSAGQGPSYEQY
TRBV6-2/TRBV6-3	TRBJ2-2	ASSYGQGDTGELF
TRBV2	TRBJ2-3	ASSSTGGARVDTQY